Listed here are 15 T cell receptor beta chains from one sample, sequenced in a study of beta chain features in type 1 diabetes. Investigators reverse transcribed all isolated RNA, so they sequenced expressed TCRB transcripts. Produced via immunoSEQ multiplex PCR; TCRdb's table is partial and in-frame only. The profile shows 200,000 to 250,000 clones, about a tenth of them singletons. Specimen: central memory CD4+ T cells from blood. These receptors were collected from a man between 18 and 29 years old in good health.

This clone turned up a few times. Additional DNA sequences in this sample encode the identical CDR3. The chain recombines TRBV18 with TRBJ2-7, with D uncertain. The CDR3 runs to 11 residues. V was pared by 6 bases and J by 7 bases, with 10 bases between. Germline V CDR1 and CDR2: KGHSH, LQKENI. CDR3 nucleotides: TGTGCCAGCTCGCCCGTTGGGGAGCAGTACTTC. Translated: CASSPVGEQYF.

The chain has TRBV18 and TRBJ2-1; weak D call: TRBD2 (5 bases). The CDR3 has 15 amino acids. V was pared by 0 bases and J by 5 bases, with 11 bases between. CDR1 is KGHSH, CDR2 LQKENI, per germline. The CDR3 DNA sequence: TGTGCCAGCTCACCACCTCGCGCCGGGGACAATGAGCAGTTCTTC. This encodes CASSPPRAGDNEQFF.

Concerning this clone itself: It is likely a read error: a sequence one base away is far more abundant. V and J are TRBV7-9 and TRBJ2-1, with D possibly matching TRBD1 (6 bases). CDR1 SEHNR and CDR2 FQNEAQ come from the germline V gene (reference sequence). The CDR3 has 16 amino acids. V dropped 5 bases and J dropped 2 bases, with 16 bases sitting between them. The CDR3 is CASSLPTGRPYNEQFF. CDR3 sequence (DNA): TGTGCCAGCAGCCTACCAACAGGGCGCCCCTACAATGAGCAGTTCTTC.

The rearrangement links TRBV7-6 to TRBJ2-5, with D perhaps matching TRBD1 (6 bases). Germline V lookup: CDR1 SGHVS, CDR2 FNYEAQ. The CDR3 consists of 14 residues. The V end lost 1 base, the J end lost 5 bases, and 11 bases lay between the germline ends. Here the CDR3 DNA reads TGTGCCAGCAGCTTAGGTGGCACAGGGGAGACCCAGTACTTC. The encoded protein is CASSLGGTGETQYF.

This clone has just a few counts. The rearrangement uses TRBV6-6 and TRBJ2-7, with D perhaps matching TRBD2 (7 bases). Germline V gene sequence: CDR1 MNHNY, CDR2 SVGAGI (reference sequence). Between the trimmed V and J ends, which lost 7 bases and 5 bases, there was a span of 18 bases. This CDR3 spans 14 amino acids. The CDR3 protein is CASTLAAGANEQYF. Here the CDR3 DNA reads TGTGCCAGCACCCTAGCCGCGGGGGCGAACGAGCAGTACTTC.

In its sample, this clone was seen many times. The chain links TRBV28 to TRBJ2-7; the match to TRBD2 covers 8 bases. The V segment lost 6 bases and the J segment 4 bases; nucleotides outside the gene matches: 8. The germline V gene encodes CDR1 MDHEN and CDR2 SYDVKM. The CDR3 length is 14 residues. The CDR3 DNA sequence: TGTGCCAGCAGGAATAGCGGGAAGATTTACGAGCAGTACTTC. Translated, it gives CASRNSGKIYEQYF.

This clone has only a few counts. V usage is TRBV29-1 and J usage is TRBJ2-3; possibly TRBD2 for D (7 bases). Per germline, CDR1 SQVTM and CDR2 ANQGSEA. There are 14 residues in the CDR3. The V gene lost 7 bases and the J gene lost 5 bases, with 19 bases spanning the gap. The CDR3 coding sequence is TGCAGCGGGGCGGGGGCTGGCATAGGAGATACGCAGTATTTT. It encodes CSGAGAGIGDTQYF.

This clone was seen a few times. At the DNA level, this CDR3 is encoded by other sequences in the same sample as well. CDR3 sequence (DNA): TGTGCCAGCAAAAGGGGGACCGGGGAGCTGTTTTTT. This sequence encodes CASKRGTGELFF. V usage is TRBV6-1 and J usage is TRBJ2-2, with D tentatively TRBD1 (6 bases). The CDR3 sequence is 12 residues long. The germline V gene has CDR1 MNHNS and CDR2 SASEGT. V was shortened by 7 bases and J by 5 bases, with 8 bases between the two germline ends.

The chain couples TRBV12-5 to TRBJ2-3; 8 bases match TRBD2. Germline V gene data show CDR1 as LGHNT and CDR2 as FRNRAP. The CDR3 is made up of 16 amino acids. After removal of 6 bases from V and 2 bases from J, the junction contained 10 bases not matched to a gene. The CDR3 DNA reads TGTGCTAGTGGCCTCCCAGCGGGAGACTTCACAGATACGCAGTATTTT. This translates into CASGLPAGDFTDTQYF.

The chain uses TRBV2 and TRBJ2-5; a weak D match, TRBD2 (6 bases). This CDR3 contains 14 residues. The V end was cut by 7 bases, the J end by 3 bases, with 15 bases between. Germline CDR1 and CDR2: SNHLY and FYNNEI. CDR3 region: CASTPHSGEETQYF. CDR3 DNA: TGTGCCAGCACCCCACATAGCGGAGAAGAGACCCAGTACTTC.

This clone was seen only a few times. The chain combines TRBV7-2 with TRBJ2-1; D perhaps matches TRBD2 (6 bases). Germline values: CDR1 SGHTA, CDR2 FQGNSA. The CDR3 covers 16 residues. The V gene lost 6 bases and the J gene lost 6 bases, with 21 bases spanning the gap. As DNA, the CDR3 is TGTGCCAGCAGTGTCTCCGGGACTCGGGCACGCAATGAGCAGTTCTTC. Encoded protein: CASSVSGTRARNEQFF.

This clone has just a few counts. This chain uses TRBV7-2 with TRBJ2-1; no clear D. CDR3 length equals 15 residues. Germline CDR1 reads SGHTA; CDR2 reads FQGNSA. Trimming removed 5 bases from V and 7 bases from J, with 18 bases in between. CDR3 nucleotides: TGTGCCAGCAGCACCCGCACGGCCACCACAAATGAGCAGTTCTTC. It is translated as CASSTRTATTNEQFF.

This clone occurred a few times. V is TRBV7-2 and J is TRBJ2-5; D may match TRBD1 or TRBD2 (6 bases each). The CDR3 is 13 amino acids. Germline CDR1 reads SGHTA; CDR2 reads FQGNSA. V shed 8 bases and J shed 5 bases, with 15 bases lying between them. The CDR3 DNA is TGTGCCAGCCAGAGGGGGGCCGACGAGACCCAGTACTTC. Amino acids: CASQRGADETQYF.

This clone was detected many times. The rearrangement links TRBV5-1 to TRBJ1-4, with TRBD1 matching over 8 bases. CDR3 length equals 15 residues. Per the germline V gene, CDR1 is SGHRS and CDR2 is YFSETQ. With 1 base clipped from V and 8 bases from J, the junction kept 7 bases outside the gene matches. In nucleotides, the CDR3 is TGCGCCAGCAGCTTGTCCGGGACAGGACCCGAAAAACTGTTTTTT. Protein product: CASSLSGTGPEKLFF.

The V gene is TRBV6-6, the J gene TRBJ2-3, with 8 bases that match TRBD1. J lost 4 bases, V lost 7 bases, and 10 bases had no gene match. The CDR3 sequence is 15 residues long. Germline V CDR1 and CDR2: MNHNY, SVGAGI (reference sequence). The CDR3 spells CASKTTGTGADTQYF. CDR3 sequence (DNA): TGTGCCAGCAAGACGACGGGGACAGGAGCAGATACGCAGTATTTT.